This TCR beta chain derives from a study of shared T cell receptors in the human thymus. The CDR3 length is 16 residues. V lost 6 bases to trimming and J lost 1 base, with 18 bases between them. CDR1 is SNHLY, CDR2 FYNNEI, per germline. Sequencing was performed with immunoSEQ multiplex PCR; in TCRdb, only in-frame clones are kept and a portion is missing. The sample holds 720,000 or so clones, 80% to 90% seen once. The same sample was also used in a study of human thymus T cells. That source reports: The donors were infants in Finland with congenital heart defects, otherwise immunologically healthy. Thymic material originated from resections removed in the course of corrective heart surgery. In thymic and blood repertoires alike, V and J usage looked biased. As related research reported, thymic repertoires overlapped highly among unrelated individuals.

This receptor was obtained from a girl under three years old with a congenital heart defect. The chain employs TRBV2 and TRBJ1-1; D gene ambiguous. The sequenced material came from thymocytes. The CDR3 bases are TGTGCCAGCAGCCAGACCAGGCCCCCTGGGAACACTGAAGCTTTCTTT. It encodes CASSQTRPPGNTEAFF. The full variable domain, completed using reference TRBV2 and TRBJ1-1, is EPEVTQTPSHQVTQMGQEVILRCVPISNHLYFYWYRQILGQKVEFLVSFYNNEISEKSEIFDDQFSVERPDGSNFTLKIRSTKLEDSAMYFCASSQTRPPGNTEAFFGQGTRLTVV.